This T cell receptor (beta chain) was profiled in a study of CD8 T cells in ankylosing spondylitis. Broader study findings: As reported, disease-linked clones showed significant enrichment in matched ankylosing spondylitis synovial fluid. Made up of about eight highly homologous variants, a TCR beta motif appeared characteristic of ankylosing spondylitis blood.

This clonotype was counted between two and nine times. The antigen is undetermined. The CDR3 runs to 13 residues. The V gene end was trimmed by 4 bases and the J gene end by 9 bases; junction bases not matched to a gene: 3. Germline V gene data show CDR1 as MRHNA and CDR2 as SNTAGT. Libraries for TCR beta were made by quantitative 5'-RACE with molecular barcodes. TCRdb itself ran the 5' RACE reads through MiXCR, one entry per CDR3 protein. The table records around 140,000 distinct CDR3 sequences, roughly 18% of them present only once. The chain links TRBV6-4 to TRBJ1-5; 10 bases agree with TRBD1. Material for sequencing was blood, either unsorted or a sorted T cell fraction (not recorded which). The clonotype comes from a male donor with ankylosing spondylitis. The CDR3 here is CASSAGQGWPQHF. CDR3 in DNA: TGTGCCAGCAGTGCGGGACAGGGGTGGCCCCAGCATTTT.